This TCR beta chain derives from a study of T-cell reconstitution after alpha-beta-depleted transplantation in children. General study results and limits: Counts and diversity of T cells one year after transplant came mostly from newly produced T cells. The study reportedly traced alpha-beta T cells about two months after transplant to several hundred expanded graft clones.

This clonotype has a count of ten or more. What it recognizes is unknown. Germline lookup yields CDR1 SQVTM and CDR2 ANQGSEA. V was cut by 5 bases and J by 2 bases, with 12 bases left in between. This CDR3 is 13 amino acids long. The authors prepared the TCRbeta library with unique molecular identifiers. TCRdb re-analysed the PCR reads in MiXCR, keeping a single row per CDR3 protein. The table records 200,000 to 250,000 distinct CDR3 sequences, just under 8.5% of them present only once. This TCR came from a male patient under 18 who had a stem cell transplant for acute lymphoblastic leukemia, so the T cells may come from the graft donor. Specimen: PBMCs, mostly from graft donor cells, collected 180 days after TCRalphabeta/CD19-depleted stem cell transplant. The chain has TRBV29-1 and TRBJ1-2, with D possibly TRBD1 on 6 matching bases. The CDR3: CSVSDRTNYGYTF. The CDR3, as DNA: TGCAGCGTTTCTGACAGGACGAACTATGGCTACACCTTC.